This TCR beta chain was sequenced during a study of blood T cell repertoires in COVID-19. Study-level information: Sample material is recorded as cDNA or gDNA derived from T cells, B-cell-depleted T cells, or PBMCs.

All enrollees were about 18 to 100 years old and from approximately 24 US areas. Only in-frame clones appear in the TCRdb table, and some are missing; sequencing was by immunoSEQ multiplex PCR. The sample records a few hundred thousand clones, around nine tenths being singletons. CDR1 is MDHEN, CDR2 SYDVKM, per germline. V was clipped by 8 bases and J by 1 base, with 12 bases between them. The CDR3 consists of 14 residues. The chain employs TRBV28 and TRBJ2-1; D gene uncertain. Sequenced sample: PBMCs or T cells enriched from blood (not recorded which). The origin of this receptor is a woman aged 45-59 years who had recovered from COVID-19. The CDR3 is CASHRRQSYNEQFF. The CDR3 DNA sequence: TGTGCCAGCCACCGGCGGCAATCCTACAATGAGCAGTTCTTC.